The entry that follows covers one T cell receptor (beta chain) sequence. At a deep level, the assay was run. It was across several immunoSEQ plates that each subset's genomic DNA was evenly split. Produced via immunoSEQ multiplex PCR; TCRdb's table is partial and in-frame only. Among about 2.1 million clones listed, approximately 92% were seen once. Germline CDR1 and CDR2: MNHNS and SASEGT. Between the trimmed V and J ends, which lost 1 base and 5 bases, there was a span of 18 bases. This CDR3 is built from 17 residues. The naive CD8 fraction comprised CD45RO-negative cells positively selected for CCR7 and excluded terminally differentiated effector memory CD45RA+ cells. The study enrolled healthy HIV-negative adults without recent acute infections or vaccinations as donors. The data stem from a study of shared clonotypes between healthy human individuals.

Material: naive CD8+ T cells from PBMCs. This sequence joins TRBV6-1 and TRBJ2-1; TRBD1 is a possible D gene (7 bases). This receptor was identified in a man aged 18 to 29 in good health. Some clones in this sample may be carry-over from other donors' samples. The CDR3, as DNA: TGTGCCAGCAGTGAAGGGGGGGCCTGGGACAGCCACAATGAGCAGTTCTTC. Translation gives CASSEGGAWDSHNEQFF.